What follows describes a single T cell receptor beta chain. Its target is unknown. The data were obtained in a study of cytomegalovirus exposure and HLA in healthy donors. The study's findings and limits: Reports described diagnosis of cytomegalovirus status by the classifier as highly specific and sensitive. Most TCR sequences were seen very rarely across donors, but some public TCRs occurred in many. In vitro testing confirmed three CMV-associated chains as specific for CMV antigens. Cytomegalovirus-associated status was assigned to some 180 TCR beta chains.

The CDR3 is 17 amino acids. The germline gives CDR1 MGHRA, CDR2 YSYEKL. V was pared by 0 bases and J by 1 base, with 15 bases between. Measured with immunoSEQ multiplex PCR; TCRdb has only the in-frame clones, and not every one. The repertoire holds about 200,000 clones, 80% to 90% seen once, with 1.5% to 2.5% in the top ten. The TCR originated in a young woman in good health and CMV-seropositive. The chain employs TRBV4-1 and TRBJ1-1; unclear D gene. Sequenced material: PBMCs. In DNA form, the CDR3 reads TGCGCCAGCAGCCAAGATCATGGGCCTCAAAAGAACACTGAAGCTTTCTTT. This codes for CASSQDHGPQKNTEAFF.